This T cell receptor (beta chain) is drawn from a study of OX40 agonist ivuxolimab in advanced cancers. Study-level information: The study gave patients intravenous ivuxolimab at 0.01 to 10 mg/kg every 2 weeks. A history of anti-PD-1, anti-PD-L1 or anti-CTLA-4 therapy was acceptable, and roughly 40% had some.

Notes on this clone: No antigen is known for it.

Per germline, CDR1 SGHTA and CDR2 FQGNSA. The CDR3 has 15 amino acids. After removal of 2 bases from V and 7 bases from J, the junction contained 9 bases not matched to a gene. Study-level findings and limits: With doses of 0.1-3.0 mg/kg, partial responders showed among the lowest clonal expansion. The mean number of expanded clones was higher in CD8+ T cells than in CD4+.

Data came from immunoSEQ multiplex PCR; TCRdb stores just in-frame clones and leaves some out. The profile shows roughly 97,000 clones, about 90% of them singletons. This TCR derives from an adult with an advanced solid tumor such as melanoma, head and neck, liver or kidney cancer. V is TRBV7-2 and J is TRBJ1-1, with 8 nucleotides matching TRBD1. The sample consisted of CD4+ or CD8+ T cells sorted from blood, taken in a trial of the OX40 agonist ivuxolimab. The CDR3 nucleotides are TGTGCCAGCAGCTTAACCTCCGGGACAGGTGGTGAAGCTTTCTTT. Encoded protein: CASSLTSGTGGEAFF.